This T cell receptor beta chain came from a study of blood T cells in healthy people across ages. The V end lost 4 bases, the J end lost 5 bases, and 8 bases lay between the germline ends. This CDR3 has 13 residues. Germline CDR1 and CDR2: KGHDR and SFDVKD. PCR was performed a second time for about 6 to 12 cycles using a sample-barcoded 5' primer and a J-beta primer mix. MiXCR, applied by TCRdb to the 5' RACE reads, yields one record per CDR3 protein. Of 600,000 to 800,000 distinct CDR3 sequences in the sample, roughly 20% were seen once. The receptor comes from a man aged 70-80 years in good health. V and J are TRBV24-1 and TRBJ2-1; D gene unclear. Sample: blood. The DNA for the CDR3 is TGTGCCACCAGTGAGGCCTTGAACAATGAGCAGTTCTTC. This sequence encodes CATSEALNNEQFF.